These T cell receptor beta chains were read from a single sample in a study of post-analysis software for immune sequencing data. TCRdb redid the calling of the PCR reads with MiXCR, one entry per CDR3 protein. The sample lists fewer than 700,000 distinct CDR3 sequences, roughly 40% occurring once. Specimen: blood. The receptors were gathered from a girl aged 5-17 years with multiple sclerosis. CDR3s include the opening cysteine and the closing phenylalanine or tryptophan. A D gene is named only where the DNA matches it firmly. Rows give clone size only sometimes, using once, few, many, or a class for an expanded clone.

cdr3_length clone_size j_call v_call d_call cdr3_aa cdr3_nt
16 few TRBJ2-1 TRBV10-3 TRBD2 CAISEPSGSSYNEQFF TGTGCCATCAGTGAGCCTAGCGGGAGCTCCTACAATGAGCAGTTCTTC
15 few TRBJ2-7 TRBV4-1 TRBD1 CASSLLGDRVHEQYF TGCGCCAGCAGCTTACTGGGGGACAGGGTCCACGAGCAGTACTTC
12 few TRBJ1-2 TRBV12-3/TRBV12-4 - CASSHPNYGYTF TGTGCCAGCAGTCACCCTAACTATGGCTACACCTTC
16 - TRBJ2-1 TRBV7-2 - CASRIRRLDSYNEQFF TGTGCCAGCAGGATTAGGAGGCTGGACTCCTACAATGAGCAGTTCTTC
15 - TRBJ2-1 TRBV5-1 TRBD1 CASSTGQGSGTEQFF TGCGCCAGCAGCACCGGACAGGGAAGTGGGACTGAGCAGTTCTTC
15 - TRBJ1-2 TRBV7-2 TRBD1 CASSFGQGVGNGYTF TGTGCCAGCAGCTTCGGACAGGGAGTTGGAAATGGCTACACCTTC
15 - TRBJ1-1 TRBV5-1 TRBD1 CASSLQGAIDNEAFF TGCGCCAGCAGCCTACAGGGGGCGATTGATAATGAAGCTTTCTTT
18 - TRBJ2-1 TRBV24-1 TRBD2 CATSDPSGLADSYNEQFF TGTGCCACCAGTGATCCATCGGGACTAGCGGACAGCTACAATGAGCAGTTCTTC
14 - TRBJ2-1 TRBV20-1 TRBD1 CSAIPGTGYNEQFF TGCAGTGCTATCCCCGGGACAGGATACAATGAGCAGTTCTTC
16 many TRBJ2-1 TRBV5-1 TRBD2 CASSLAGTSGYNEQFF TGTGCCAGCAGCTTAGCCGGGACTAGCGGATACAATGAGCAGTTCTTC
15 once TRBJ2-1 TRBV20-1 TRBD2 CSARDGGGVYNEQFF TGCAGTGCTAGAGATGGCGGGGGGGTTTACAATGAGCAGTTCTTC
15 - TRBJ2-3 TRBV7-9 - CASSLEVRRTDTQYF TGTGCCAGCAGCTTAGAGGTCCGTCGCACAGATACGCAGTATTTT
9 - TRBJ2-2 TRBV29-1 TRBD2 CGRAGELFF TGCGGGAGGGCAGGGGAGCTGTTTTTT
14 few TRBJ2-1 TRBV20-1 TRBD2 CSALAGGPKDEQFF TGCAGTGCTCTAGCGGGGGGGCCTAAGGATGAGCAGTTCTTC
14 - TRBJ2-3 TRBV15 - CATSREGAEDTQYF TGTGCCACCAGCAGAGAGGGTGCAGAAGATACGCAGTATTTT
13 few TRBJ2-1 TRBV20-1 - CRAWTGGMNEQFF TGCAGGGCTTGGACAGGAGGGATGAATGAGCAGTTCTTC
15 once TRBJ2-7 TRBV2 TRBD2 CASSEIGAGVSEQYF TGTGCCAGCAGTGAAATTGGAGCGGGAGTGAGCGAGCAGTACTTC
16 - TRBJ1-1 TRBV7-8 TRBD1 CASSEGTGAMNTEAFF TGTGCCAGCAGCGAAGGGACAGGGGCTATGAACACTGAAGCTTTCTTT
12 - TRBJ2-5 TRBV5-1 - CASSLLSETQYF TGTGCCAGCAGTTTATTATCGGAGACCCAGTACTTC
15 - TRBJ1-6 TRBV12-3/TRBV12-4 TRBD1 CASRTGASYNSPLHF TGTGCCAGCAGGACAGGGGCCTCCTATAATTCACCCCTCCACTTT
16 few TRBJ1-5 TRBV4-1 - CASSQAIRGRNQPQHF TGCGCCAGCAGCCAAGCCATCCGGGGGAGGAATCAGCCCCAGCATTTT
16 - TRBJ1-5 TRBV4-1 - CASSQDGQSSNQPQHF TGCGCCAGCAGCCAAGATGGACAGAGTAGCAATCAGCCCCAGCATTTT
15 - TRBJ1-1 TRBV29-1 TRBD1 CSVALAGTGNTEAFF TGCAGCGTTGCCCTCGCCGGGACAGGGAACACTGAAGCTTTCTTT
14 - TRBJ2-1 TRBV20-1 TRBD2 CSARLAGSYNEQFF TGCAGTGCTAGGCTAGCGGGGTCTTACAATGAGCAGTTCTTC
17 - TRBJ2-1 TRBV5-6 TRBD2 CASSFRTSGSSYNEQFF TGTGCCAGCAGCTTTCGGACTAGCGGTAGCTCCTACAATGAGCAGTTCTTC
15 few TRBJ2-7 TRBV4-1 TRBD1 CASSQDHTGDYEQYF TGCGCCAGCAGCCAAGACCACACAGGGGACTACGAGCAGTACTTC
15 - TRBJ1-6 TRBV12-3/TRBV12-4 TRBD1 CASRPRDREFSPLHF TGTGCCAGCAGACCCCGGGACAGGGAGTTTTCACCCCTCCACTTT
14 - TRBJ1-2 TRBV12-3/TRBV12-4 - CASSFRGGNYGCTF TGTGCCAGCAGTTTCCGTGGGGGTAACTATGGCTGCACCTTC
14 - TRBJ2-7 TRBV30 - CAWSESGISYEQYF TGTGCCTGGAGTGAAAGTGGGATCTCCTACGAGCAGTACTTC
16 few TRBJ2-1 TRBV12-3/TRBV12-4 TRBD1 CASPTTGTGRVDEQFF TGTGCCAGCCCAACCACCGGGACAGGGAGGGTAGATGAGCAGTTCTTC
15 few TRBJ2-1 TRBV25-1 TRBD1 CASKPLRTGGNEQFF TGTGCCAGCAAACCCCTTAGGACAGGGGGCAATGAGCAGTTCTTC
15 - TRBJ1-5 TRBV10-3 - CAIRGEQGFGQPQHF TGTGCCATCCGGGGGGAACAGGGATTCGGTCAGCCCCAGCATTTT
15 few TRBJ2-7 TRBV12-3/TRBV12-4 - CASSLSGGESYEQYF TGTGCCAGCAGTCTTAGCGGCGGGGAGTCCTACGAGCAGTACTTC
16 few TRBJ2-7 TRBV5-1 - CASSLGGQGGSYEQYF TGCGCCAGCAGCTTGGGAGGGCAGGGGGGCAGCTACGAGCAGTACTTC
15 - TRBJ2-7 TRBV7-2 TRBD2 CASGRFGGATYEQYF TGTGCCAGCGGCCGTTTCGGGGGGGCGACCTACGAGCAGTACTTC
13 - TRBJ1-2 TRBV6-6 - CASSYSRVYGYTF TGTGCCAGCAGTTACTCGCGGGTCTATGGCTACACCTTC
14 - TRBJ2-7 TRBV27 TRBD1 CASSSWTGDYEQYF TGTGCCAGCAGTTCTTGGACAGGCGACTACGAGCAGTACTTC
13 - TRBJ2-7 TRBV3-1 - CASRLRPSYEQYF TGTGCCAGCCGGCTAAGGCCCTCCTACGAGCAGTACTTC
15 - TRBJ2-1 TRBV6-4 TRBD2 CASSGLAGGKDEQFF TGTGCCAGCAGTGGACTAGCGGGAGGAAAAGATGAGCAGTTCTTC
15 - TRBJ1-1 TRBV5-1 - CASRMETGAPLFAFF TGCGCCAGCAGGATGGAGACTGGGGCCCCACTTTTTGCTTTCTTT
12 - TRBJ1-2 TRBV7-9 - CASAHREDGYTF TGTGCCAGCGCGCATAGGGAGGATGGCTACACCTTC
16 few TRBJ1-1 TRBV7-9 TRBD1 CASSTWTGGLNTEAFF TGTGCCAGCAGCACATGGACAGGGGGCCTTAACACTGAAGCTTTCTTT
12 once TRBJ2-3 TRBV5-5 - CASSSTADTQYF TGTGCCAGCAGCTCGACAGCCGACACGCAGTATTTT
14 - TRBJ2-3 TRBV7-9 - CASSRLGSTDTQYF TGTGCCAGCAGCCGACTAGGTAGCACAGATACGCAGTATTTT
15 - TRBJ2-1 TRBV29-1 TRBD2 CSVEDRLAGYNEQFF TGCAGCGTTGAAGATCGCCTAGCGGGGTACAATGAGCAGTTCTTC
14 few TRBJ2-7 TRBV10-3 - CAISEGQATYEQYF TGTGCCATCAGTGAGGGGCAGGCTACCTACGAGCAGTACTTC
15 - TRBJ2-1 TRBV29-1 TRBD2 CSVDTSGTLGDEQFF TGCAGCGTTGATACTAGCGGTACGTTGGGCGATGAGCAGTTCTTC
15 few TRBJ2-5 TRBV5-1 - CASSSGTSAGETQYF TGCGCCAGCAGCTCTGGGACTTCTGCGGGAGAGACCCAGTACTTC
10 - TRBJ2-1 TRBV20-1 - CSAGLGEQFF TGCAGTGCCGGATTGGGTGAGCAGTTCTTC